This TCR beta chain was identified in a study of cytomegalovirus exposure and HLA in healthy donors (dated by TCRdb to 2015 to 2018). Background on the whole study: In an earlier analysis of approximately 500 of the donors, 276 Gb of sequence data and 117 million unique TCR beta sequences from about 190 million T cells were reported. Several DR-DQ haplotypes were handled as single units for association and clustering because linkage in the cohort was strong. Class I and class II HLA loci were covered by the typing at four-digit resolution. Donor age, sex, ethnicity and CMV serostatus were compiled together with the repertoire data. Roughly 300 gigabases of sequencing data and tens of millions of unique TCR sequences were included in an early release covering roughly 600 HLA-typed donors. To predict cytomegalovirus infection status, the study combined high-throughput TCR immunosequencing, statistical association of individual TCRs with disease status, and machine learning. In addition to the first cohort of 666 subjects, a separate validation cohort of 120 different subjects was used. Of the 300 to 500 genotyped donors, less than 85% were placed in the genetic ancestry cluster associated with self-reported Caucasian donors. The number of donors typed differed by locus, with roughly 620-630 for A, B, C, DRB1 and DQB1, roughly 520 for DQA1, nearly 610 for DPA1, and 400 to 490 for DPB1. The T cell repertoires of some 700 subjects were profiled by immunosequencing and related to cytomegalovirus serostatus. In the later analysis, no new phenotypic data were used to find candidate immune exposures; instead, reliance was placed on TCR beta sequences and their occurrence across donors. On average, about 240,000 unique TCR beta nucleotide sequences were sequenced per donor among about 400 genotyped donors of the cohort, with roughly 20% of those sequences being non-productive. Every repertoire in the discovery cohort had been generated on one and the same sequencing platform. In an earlier analysis of 500 to 650 of the donors, high-throughput TCR beta sequencing was used to judge whether each TCR beta V gene segment behaved as functional or pseudogenic. A later genetic analysis used genome-wide SNP genotypes for 398 of the 666 donors, treating that subset as a discovery cohort. The study aimed to test whether cataloging public T cell receptors could reveal signatures of past pathogen exposure. To study patterns of TCR occurrence, a later analysis re-analyzed previously published TCR beta repertoires from around 670 donors and added high-resolution HLA genotyping. What the authors observed across the whole study: Linkage disequilibrium might explain the correlated functional status among segregating V segments, but an unknown experimental factor could not be ruled out. The study gave a list of some 150 TCR beta chains associated with cytomegalovirus. An association between a missense DCLRE1C variant and V-gene and J-gene trimming of TCR beta chains was found in a later genetic analysis and replicated in an independent cohort. At a false discovery rate of 0.05, a later analysis linked about 16,000 TCR beta sequences to specific HLA alleles. Because HLA typing was missing for some donors at each locus, association tests included only the typed subset. Most CMV-associated TCR beta chains appeared to be HLA-restricted in a later analysis, and the HLA associations seemed to be driven largely by CMV exposure. According to the authors, the approach could potentially be generalized to other disease states and immunological phenotypes. A cluster of highly shared sequence variants was judged likely to be a technical artifact of the sequencing pipeline. According to a later analysis, parvovirus B19, influenza, CMV and Epstein-Barr virus appeared linked to several top co-occurrence clusters. In this cohort, only TCR beta chains were sequenced, and detectable features were limited by the absence of alpha or paired-chain data. A later analysis found that HLA-associated TCR beta chains were more clonally expanded and had lower generation probabilities than equally common non-associated chains. Because the 87-base-pair reads could not distinguish some IMGT-functional V segments, including TRBV6-2 and TRBV6-3, those segments were excluded. Compared with the 666-donor mean, donors in an Asian-associated ancestry cluster had fewer N-insertions in productive TCRs, according to a later genetic analysis. The earlier analysis of nearly 600 of the donors excluded approximately 17 rarely observed V segments, including chromosome 9 orphons, because counts were too low. Cytomegalovirus status was reported to be diagnosed by the classifier with high specificity and sensitivity in both the original and validation cohorts. A further reported finding was that TCR beta sequences accurately predicted the HLA-A and HLA-B alleles for most subjects in the first cohort. While some public TCRs were present in many individuals, most TCR sequences turned up only very rarely across donors. A later analysis found that TCR association rates varied across HLA loci, with DRB1 alleles showing the most associated TCRs and HLA-C alleles the fewest. In vitro tests confirmed that a few of the cytomegalovirus-associated TCR beta chains recognize cytomegalovirus antigens. The presence/absence analyses assumed that sequencing depth was roughly uniform across donors, and that assumption may not be true. Immune exposure information for the cohort was limited to CMV serostatus. Strong co-occurrence of HLA alleles, especially DR and DQ, made assigning TCR associations to individual alleles difficult. An earlier analysis of some 560 of the donors showed that most TCR beta V segments appeared in productive rearrangements either about 87% or about 30% of the time, which broadly matched IMGT annotations.

The germline V gene supplies CDR1 MNHNS and CDR2 SASEGT. V and J are trimmed by 6 bases and 6 bases, and the gene matches miss 8 bases of the junction. The CDR3 holds 15 amino acids from the cysteine to the phenylalanine. The DNA shown is the 45-base CDR3, in frame from base 1. Preparation of the library involved the immunoSEQ multiplex PCR assay. For the multiplex PCR, a mixture combining 60 forward primers for TCR Vbeta segments and 13 reverse primers for TCR Jbeta segments was used. A multiplex PCR assay on genomic DNA amplified the CDR3 region of rearranged TCR beta genes. The Illumina HiSeq System was used to sequence the amplified TCR beta libraries as 87-base-pair reads. As for the original processing: A later analysis counted some 74 million unique TCR beta chains across the roughly 700 repertoires, and around 12 million of these chains were shared by at least two donors. Raw reads were error-corrected and collapsed into unique sequences by a nearest-neighbor algorithm in which closely related sequences were merged to remove PCR and sequencing errors. CDR3 sequences were aligned to IMGT reference sequences to assign V, D and J gene segments. For a sequence to be retained, a match of at least six nucleotides was required to both a V gene segment and a J gene segment. A rearrangement was called productive if the CDR3 had no stop codons and remained in frame with V and J, and every other rearrangement was called non-productive. CDR3 was defined according to IMGT convention as the region running from the second conserved V-encoded cysteine to the conserved J-encoded phenylalanine. Sequences without an unambiguous match to a single V gene segment were excluded from the earlier analysis of several hundred of the donors. An earlier analysis of 587 of the donors classified V segments as functional when productive rearrangements were above 56.7% and as segregating when the standard deviation between donors was above 5%. To diagnose cytomegalovirus status from the catalog of TCR beta chain sequences, a statistical classification framework was built. A later analysis assigned V and J genes by comparing TCR nucleotide sequences with IMGT/GENE-DB human TR gene sequences. Using the TCRdist pipeline, a later analysis assigned CDR3 sequences along with most-parsimonious VDJ recombination scenarios. In a later analysis, each TCR beta chain was defined by its CDR3 amino acid sequence together with its V-gene family, and reads lacking a unique V-gene family were excluded. A later analysis removed several hundred highly shared, low-generation-probability nucleotide sequences to deal with suspected cross-contamination and a sequencing artifact. In a later analysis, a clonal expansion index was calculated for each public chain from normalized within-repertoire ranks of inferred template counts. A later analysis computed generation probabilities with a VDJ recombination model fitted to out-of-frame rearrangements, and checked the results against IGoR. In a later analysis, hypergeometric tests were used to score TCR-TCR, TCR-HLA and TCR-CMV co-occurrence, with a repertoire-size bias correction applied to TCR pairs. In a later analysis, false discovery rates were estimated by permuting HLA or CMV assignments 20 times. In a later analysis, co-occurring TCRs were grouped using DBSCAN, and TCRdist sequence similarity was added for clustering within HLA-allele-positive subsets. For co-occurrence clustering, repertoires with fewer than 30,000 or more than 120,000 public chains were excluded, along with several repertoires with anomalous nucleotide sharing. Entries here come from immuneACCESS through TCRdb and include only in-frame sequences with V and J called. Some clones fail to appear in such tables; in the studies checked, an unresolved V gene covers under half of the shortfall, and the cause of the remainder is unknown. That table furnishes V, J and clone size, whereas the DNA furnished D and trimming. For this sample there are around 170,000 clones; over 60% appear just once. The ten biggest clones cover about 1.6% of the sample.

The cohort consisted of 666 healthy bone marrow donors. At the time of sampling, all cohort members were nominally healthy, though unrecorded immune exposures were likely present. The donor tested CMV seronegative and was one of the 352 seronegative cohort members. Every donor gave a peripheral blood sample, and the peripheral blood mononuclear cells from that sample were used for TCR beta sequencing. The Qiagen DNeasy Blood Extraction Kit was used to extract genomic DNA from the blood cell samples. This clone turned up a few times. The clone's antigen remains unknown. Within one base of it there is no much larger clone, and no base qualities were kept.

This clonotype was obtained from a girl aged 5-17 years in good health and CMV-seronegative. Sequencing input: PBMCs. The rearrangement joined TRBV6-1 to TRBJ1-6; TRBD1 aligns with 7 central bases. The DNA sequence is TGTGCCAGCAGGGCTCTGGGACAGACTAATTCACCCCTCCACTTT. It codes for CASRALGQTNSPLHF.